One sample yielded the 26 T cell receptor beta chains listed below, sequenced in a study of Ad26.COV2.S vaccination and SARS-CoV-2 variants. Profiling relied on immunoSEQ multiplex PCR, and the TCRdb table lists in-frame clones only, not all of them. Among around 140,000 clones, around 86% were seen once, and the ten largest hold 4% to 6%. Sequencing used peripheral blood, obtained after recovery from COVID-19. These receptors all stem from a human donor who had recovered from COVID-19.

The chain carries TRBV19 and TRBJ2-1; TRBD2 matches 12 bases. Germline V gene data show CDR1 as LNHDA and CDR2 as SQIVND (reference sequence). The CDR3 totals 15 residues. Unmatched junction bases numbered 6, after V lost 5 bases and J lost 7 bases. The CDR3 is CASSVTSGGLNEQFF. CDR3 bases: TGTGCCAGTAGTGTCACTAGCGGGGGGCTTAATGAGCAGTTCTTC.

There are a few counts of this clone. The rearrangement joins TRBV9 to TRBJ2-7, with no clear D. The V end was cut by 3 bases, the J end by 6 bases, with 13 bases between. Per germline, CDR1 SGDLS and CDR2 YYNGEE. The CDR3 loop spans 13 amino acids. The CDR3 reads CASSESATSEQYF. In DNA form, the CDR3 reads TGTGCCAGCAGCGAATCGGCCACCAGCGAGCAGTACTTC.

The CDR3 loop reads CASSAIEGYGYTF. The CDR3 DNA is TGTGCCAGCAGCGCGATTGAGGGCTATGGCTACACCTTC. J is TRBJ1-2 and V is TRBV7-9; D not resolved. Germline V gives CDR1 SEHNR, CDR2 FQNEAQ (reference sequence). The CDR3 runs 13 residues. Trimming pared 5 bases from V and 4 bases from J, leaving 11 bases between.

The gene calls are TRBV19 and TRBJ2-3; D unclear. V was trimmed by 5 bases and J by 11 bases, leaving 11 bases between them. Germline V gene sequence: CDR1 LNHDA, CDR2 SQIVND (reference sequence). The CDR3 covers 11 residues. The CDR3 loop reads CASSFDHRQYF. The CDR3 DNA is TGTGCCAGTAGTTTCGACCACCGGCAGTATTTT.

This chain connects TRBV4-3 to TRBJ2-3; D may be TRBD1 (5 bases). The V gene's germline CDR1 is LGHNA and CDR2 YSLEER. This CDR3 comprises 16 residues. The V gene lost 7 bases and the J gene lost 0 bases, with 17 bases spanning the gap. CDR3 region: CASTQGSAPSTDTQYF. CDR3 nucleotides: TGCGCCAGCACGCAGGGAAGTGCCCCCAGCACAGATACGCAGTATTTT.

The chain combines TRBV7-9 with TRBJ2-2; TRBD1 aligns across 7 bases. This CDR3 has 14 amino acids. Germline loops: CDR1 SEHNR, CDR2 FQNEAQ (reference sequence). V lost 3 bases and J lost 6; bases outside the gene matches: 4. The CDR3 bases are TGTGCCAGCAGCTTCGCACAGGGGTCCGGGGAGCTGTTTTTT. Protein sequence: CASSFAQGSGELFF.

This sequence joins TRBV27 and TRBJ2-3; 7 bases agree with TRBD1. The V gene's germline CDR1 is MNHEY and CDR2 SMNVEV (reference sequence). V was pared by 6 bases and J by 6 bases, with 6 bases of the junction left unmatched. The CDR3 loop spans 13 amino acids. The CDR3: CASRVTGVDTQYF. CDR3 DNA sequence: TGTGCCAGCAGGGTAACAGGGGTGGATACGCAGTATTTT.

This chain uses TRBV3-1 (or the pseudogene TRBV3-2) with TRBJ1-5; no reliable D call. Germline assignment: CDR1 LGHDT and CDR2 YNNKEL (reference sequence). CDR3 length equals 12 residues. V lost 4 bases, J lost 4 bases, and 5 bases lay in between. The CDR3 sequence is CASSLKNQPQHF. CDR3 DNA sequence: TGTGCCAGCAGCCTAAAAAATCAGCCCCAGCATTTT.

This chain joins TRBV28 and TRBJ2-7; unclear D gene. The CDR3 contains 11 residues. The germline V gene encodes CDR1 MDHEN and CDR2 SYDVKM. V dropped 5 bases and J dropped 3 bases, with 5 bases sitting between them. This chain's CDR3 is CASSANYEQYF. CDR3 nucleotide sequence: TGTGCCAGCAGTGCCAACTACGAGCAGTACTTC.

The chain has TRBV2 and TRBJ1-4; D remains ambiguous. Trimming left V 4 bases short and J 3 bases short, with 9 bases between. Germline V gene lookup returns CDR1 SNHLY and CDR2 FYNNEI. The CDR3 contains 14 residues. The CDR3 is CASSGSPANEKLFF. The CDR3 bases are TGTGCCAGCAGTGGATCTCCGGCTAATGAAAAACTGTTTTTT.

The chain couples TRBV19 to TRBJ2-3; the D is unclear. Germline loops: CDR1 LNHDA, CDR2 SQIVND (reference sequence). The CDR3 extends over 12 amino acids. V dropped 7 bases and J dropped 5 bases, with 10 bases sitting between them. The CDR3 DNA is TGTGCCAGTATGGCTACCGGAGATACGCAGTATTTT. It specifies CASMATGDTQYF.

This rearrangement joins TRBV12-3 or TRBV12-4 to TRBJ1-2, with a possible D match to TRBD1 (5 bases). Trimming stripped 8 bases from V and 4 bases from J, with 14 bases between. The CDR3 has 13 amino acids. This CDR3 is CASSSGHLYGYTF. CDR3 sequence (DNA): TGTGCCAGCTCATCCGGACACCTCTATGGCTACACCTTC.

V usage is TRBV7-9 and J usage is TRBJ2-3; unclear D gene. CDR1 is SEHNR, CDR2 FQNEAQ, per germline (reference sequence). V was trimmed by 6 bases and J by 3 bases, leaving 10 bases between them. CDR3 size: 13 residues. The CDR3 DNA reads TGTGCCAGCAGACCCCCTTCAACAGATACGCAGTATTTT. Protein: CASRPPSTDTQYF.

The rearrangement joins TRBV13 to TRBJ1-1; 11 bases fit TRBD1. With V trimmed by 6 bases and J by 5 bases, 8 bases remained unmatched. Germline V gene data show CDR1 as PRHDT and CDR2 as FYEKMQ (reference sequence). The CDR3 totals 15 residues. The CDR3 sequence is CASRSGQGADTEAFF. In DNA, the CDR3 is TGTGCCAGCAGATCTGGACAGGGGGCGGATACTGAAGCTTTCTTT.

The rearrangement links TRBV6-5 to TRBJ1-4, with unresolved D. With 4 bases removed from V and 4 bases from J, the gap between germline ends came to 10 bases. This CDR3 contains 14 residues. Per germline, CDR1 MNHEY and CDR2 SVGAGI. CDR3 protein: CASSSGQLNEKLFF. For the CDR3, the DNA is TGTGCCAGCAGTTCCGGCCAACTTAATGAAAAACTGTTTTTT.

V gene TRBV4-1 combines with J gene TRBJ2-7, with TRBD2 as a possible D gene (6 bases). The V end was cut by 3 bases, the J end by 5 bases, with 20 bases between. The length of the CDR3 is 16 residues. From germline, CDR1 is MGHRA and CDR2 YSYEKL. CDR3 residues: CASSQVPGRDWDEQYF. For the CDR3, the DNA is TGCGCCAGCAGCCAGGTACCGGGACGGGACTGGGACGAGCAGTACTTC.

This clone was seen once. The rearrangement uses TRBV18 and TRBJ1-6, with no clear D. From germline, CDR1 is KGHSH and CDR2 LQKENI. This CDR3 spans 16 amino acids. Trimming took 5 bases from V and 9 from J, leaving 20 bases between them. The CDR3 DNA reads TGTGCCAGCTCATCGGAGCGACACCCTATGGCTTCACCCCTCCACTTT. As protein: CASSSERHPMASPLHF.

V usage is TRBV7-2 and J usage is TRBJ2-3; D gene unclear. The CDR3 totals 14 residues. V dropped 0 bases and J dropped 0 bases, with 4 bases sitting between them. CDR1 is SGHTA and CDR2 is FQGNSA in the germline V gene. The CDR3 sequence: CASSLAPSTDTQYF. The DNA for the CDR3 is TGTGCCAGCAGCTTAGCCCCTAGCACAGATACGCAGTATTTT.

The CDR3 spells CASSSATYRETQYF. CDR3 nucleotides: TGTGCCAGCAGCTCAGCCACCTATCGGGAGACCCAGTACTTC. This rearrangement joins TRBV7-9 to TRBJ2-5; D is uncertain. The germline gives CDR1 SEHNR, CDR2 FQNEAQ (reference sequence). This CDR3 region has 14 residues. Trimming took 4 bases from V and 5 from J, leaving 14 bases between them.

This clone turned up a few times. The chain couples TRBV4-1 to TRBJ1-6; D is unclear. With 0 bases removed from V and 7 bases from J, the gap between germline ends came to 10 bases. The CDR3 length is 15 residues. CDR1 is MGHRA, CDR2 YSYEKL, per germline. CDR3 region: CASSQDGVGNSPLHF. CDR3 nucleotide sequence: TGCGCCAGCAGCCAAGATGGGGTGGGGAATTCACCCCTCCACTTT.

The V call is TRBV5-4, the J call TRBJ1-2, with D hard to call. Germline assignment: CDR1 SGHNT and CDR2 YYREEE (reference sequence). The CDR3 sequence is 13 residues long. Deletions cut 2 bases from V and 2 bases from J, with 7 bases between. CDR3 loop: CASSFPENYGYTF. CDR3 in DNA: TGTGCCAGCAGCTTCCCTGAAAACTATGGCTACACCTTC. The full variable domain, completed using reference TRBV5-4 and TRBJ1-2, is ETGVTQSPTHLIKTRGQQVTLRCSSQSGHNTVSWYQQALGQGPQFIFQYYREEENGRGNFPPRFSGLQFPNYSSELNVNALELDDSALYLCASSFPENYGYTFGSGTRLTVV.

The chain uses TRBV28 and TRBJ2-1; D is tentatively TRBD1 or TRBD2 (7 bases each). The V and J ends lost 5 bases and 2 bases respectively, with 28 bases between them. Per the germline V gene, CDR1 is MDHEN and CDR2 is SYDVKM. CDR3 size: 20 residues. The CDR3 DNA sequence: TGTGCCAGCAGTCTAAATGGGGGACAGCCCGGAGCGGGGCCCTACAATGAGCAGTTCTTC. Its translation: CASSLNGGQPGAGPYNEQFF. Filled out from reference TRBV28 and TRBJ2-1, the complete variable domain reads DVKVTQSSRYLVKRTGEKVFLECVQDMDHENMFWYRQDPGLGLRLIYFSYDVKMKEKGDIPEGYSVSREKKERFSLILESASTNQTSMYLCASSLNGGQPGAGPYNEQFFGPGTRLTVL.

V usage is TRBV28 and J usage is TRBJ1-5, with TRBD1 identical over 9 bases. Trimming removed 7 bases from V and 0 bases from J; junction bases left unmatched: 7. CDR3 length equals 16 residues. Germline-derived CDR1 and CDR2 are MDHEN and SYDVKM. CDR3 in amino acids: CASNGQGIGSNQPQHF. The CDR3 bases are TGTGCCAGCAATGGACAGGGGATTGGTAGCAATCAGCCCCAGCATTTT.

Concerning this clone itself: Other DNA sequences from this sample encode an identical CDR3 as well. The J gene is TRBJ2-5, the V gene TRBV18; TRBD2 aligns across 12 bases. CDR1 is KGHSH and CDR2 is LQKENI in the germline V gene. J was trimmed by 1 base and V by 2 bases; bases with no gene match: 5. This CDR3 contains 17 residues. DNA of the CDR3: TGTGCCAGCTCACCAATACTAGCGGGGGGTTCCCAAGAGACCCAGTACTTC. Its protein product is CASSPILAGGSQETQYF.

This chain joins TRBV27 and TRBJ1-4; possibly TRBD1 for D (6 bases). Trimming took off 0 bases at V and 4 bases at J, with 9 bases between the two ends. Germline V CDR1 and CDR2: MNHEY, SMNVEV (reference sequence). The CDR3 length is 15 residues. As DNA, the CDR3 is TGTGCCAGCAGTTTATCGACAGGAGTTAATGAAAAACTGTTTTTT. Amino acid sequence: CASSLSTGVNEKLFF.

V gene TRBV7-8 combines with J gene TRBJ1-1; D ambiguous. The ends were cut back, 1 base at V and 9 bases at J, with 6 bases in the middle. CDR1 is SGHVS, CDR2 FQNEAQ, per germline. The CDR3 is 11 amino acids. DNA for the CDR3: TGTGCCAGCAGCTTAGGCAAGCAAGCTTTCTTT. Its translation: CASSLGKQAFF.